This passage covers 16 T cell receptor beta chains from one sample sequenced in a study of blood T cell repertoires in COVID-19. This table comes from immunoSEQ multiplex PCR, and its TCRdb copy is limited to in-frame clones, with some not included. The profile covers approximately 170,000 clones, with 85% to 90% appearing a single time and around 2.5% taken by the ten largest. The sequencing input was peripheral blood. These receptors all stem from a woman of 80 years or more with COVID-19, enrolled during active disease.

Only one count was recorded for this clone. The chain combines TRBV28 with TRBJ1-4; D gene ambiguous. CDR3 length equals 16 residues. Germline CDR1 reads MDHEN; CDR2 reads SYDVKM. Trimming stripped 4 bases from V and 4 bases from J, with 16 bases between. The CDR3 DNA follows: TGTGCCAGCAGTTCTCTCGGTGGAGGAGTTAATGAAAAACTGTTTTTT. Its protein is CASSSLGGGVNEKLFF.

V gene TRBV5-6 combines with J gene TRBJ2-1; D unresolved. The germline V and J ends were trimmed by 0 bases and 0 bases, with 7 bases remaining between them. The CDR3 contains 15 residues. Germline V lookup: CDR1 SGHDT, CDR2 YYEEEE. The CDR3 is CASSLGRSSYNEQFF. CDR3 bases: TGTGCCAGCAGCTTGGGGCGGAGCTCCTACAATGAGCAGTTCTTC.

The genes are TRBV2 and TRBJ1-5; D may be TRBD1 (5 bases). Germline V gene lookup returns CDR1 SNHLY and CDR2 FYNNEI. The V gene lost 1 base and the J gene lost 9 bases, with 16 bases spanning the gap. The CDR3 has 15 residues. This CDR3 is CASSEVIGALGPQHF. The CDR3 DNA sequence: TGTGCCAGCAGTGAAGTTATTGGGGCCTTGGGGCCCCAGCATTTT.

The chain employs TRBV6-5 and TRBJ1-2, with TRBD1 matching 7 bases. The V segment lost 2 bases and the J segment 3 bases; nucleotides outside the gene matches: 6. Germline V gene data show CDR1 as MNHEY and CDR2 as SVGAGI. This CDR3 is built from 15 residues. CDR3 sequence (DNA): TGTGCCAGCAGTTACGTAAGGGGGCAAGACTATGGCTACACCTTC. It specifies CASSYVRGQDYGYTF.

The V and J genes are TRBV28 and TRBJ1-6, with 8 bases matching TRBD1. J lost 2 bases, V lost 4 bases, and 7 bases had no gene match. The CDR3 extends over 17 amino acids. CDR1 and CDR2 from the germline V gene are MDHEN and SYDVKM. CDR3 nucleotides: TGTGCCAGCAGTTCTAACCGACAGGGGACCTATAATTCACCCCTCCACTTT. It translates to CASSSNRQGTYNSPLHF.

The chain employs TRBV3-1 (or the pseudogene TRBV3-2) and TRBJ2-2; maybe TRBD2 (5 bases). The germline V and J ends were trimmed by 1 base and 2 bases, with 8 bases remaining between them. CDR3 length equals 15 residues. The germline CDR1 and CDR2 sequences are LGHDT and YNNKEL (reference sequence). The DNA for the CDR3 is TGTGCCAGCAGCCAAGGGGGAGTTAACACCGGGGAGCTGTTTTTT. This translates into CASSQGGVNTGELFF.

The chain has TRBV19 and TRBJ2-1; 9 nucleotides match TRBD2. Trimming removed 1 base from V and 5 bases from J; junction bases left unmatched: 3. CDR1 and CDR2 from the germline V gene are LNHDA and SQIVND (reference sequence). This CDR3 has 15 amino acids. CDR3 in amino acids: CASSIGGTSHNEQFF. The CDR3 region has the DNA TGTGCCAGTAGTATAGGAGGGACTAGCCACAATGAGCAGTTCTTC.

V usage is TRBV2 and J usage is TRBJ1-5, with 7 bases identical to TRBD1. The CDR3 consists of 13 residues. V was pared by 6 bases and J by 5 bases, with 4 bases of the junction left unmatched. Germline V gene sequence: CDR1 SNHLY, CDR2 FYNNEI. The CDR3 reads CASRTGDYQPQHF. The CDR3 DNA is TGTGCCAGCAGAACAGGGGACTATCAGCCCCAGCATTTT.

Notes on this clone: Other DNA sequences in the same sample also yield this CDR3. The CDR3 sequence is CASSEETDSRSPLHF. The CDR3 nucleotides read TGTGCCAGCAGTGAAGAAACGGATTCTAGGTCACCCCTCCACTTT. The genes are TRBV6-1 and TRBJ1-6, with D unclear. V gave up 1 base and J gave up 10 bases, with 14 bases separating them. CDR3 length equals 15 residues. Germline V gene lookup returns CDR1 MNHNS and CDR2 SASEGT.

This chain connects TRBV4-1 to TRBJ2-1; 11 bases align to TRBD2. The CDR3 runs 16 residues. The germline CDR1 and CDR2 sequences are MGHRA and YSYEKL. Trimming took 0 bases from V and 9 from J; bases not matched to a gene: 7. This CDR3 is CASSQDGSGRAGEQFF. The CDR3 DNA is TGCGCCAGCAGCCAAGATGGTAGCGGGAGGGCCGGTGAGCAGTTCTTC.

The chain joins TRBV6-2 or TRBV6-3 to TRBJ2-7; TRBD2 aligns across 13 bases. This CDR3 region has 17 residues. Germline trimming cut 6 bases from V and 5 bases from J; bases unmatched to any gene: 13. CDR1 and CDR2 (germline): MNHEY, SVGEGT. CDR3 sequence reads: CASSKLAGGGQPNEQYF. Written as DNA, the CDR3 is TGTGCCAGCAGCAAACTAGCGGGAGGGGGCCAACCCAACGAGCAGTACTTC.

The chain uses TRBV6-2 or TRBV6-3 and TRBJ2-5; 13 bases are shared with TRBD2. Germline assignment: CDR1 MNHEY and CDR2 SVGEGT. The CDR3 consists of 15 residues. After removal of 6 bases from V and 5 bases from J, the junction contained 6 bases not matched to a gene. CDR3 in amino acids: CASSKQLAGGETQYF. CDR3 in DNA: TGTGCCAGCAGCAAACAACTAGCGGGAGGGGAGACCCAGTACTTC.

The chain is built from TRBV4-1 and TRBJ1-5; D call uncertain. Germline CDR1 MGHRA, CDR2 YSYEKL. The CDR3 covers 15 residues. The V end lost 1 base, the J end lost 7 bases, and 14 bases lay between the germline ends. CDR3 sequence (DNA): TGCGCCAGCAGCCAAGTGCAGCTTTCGGGGCAGCCCCAGCATTTT. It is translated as CASSQVQLSGQPQHF.

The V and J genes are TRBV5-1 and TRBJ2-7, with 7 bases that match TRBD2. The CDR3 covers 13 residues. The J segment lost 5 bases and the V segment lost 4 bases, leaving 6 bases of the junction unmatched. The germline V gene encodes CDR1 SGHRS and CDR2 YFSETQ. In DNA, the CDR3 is TGCGCCAGCAGCCTCGGACTAGATGACGAGCAGTACTTC. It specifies CASSLGLDDEQYF. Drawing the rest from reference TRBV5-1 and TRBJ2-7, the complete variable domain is KAGVTQTPRYLIKTRGQQVTLSCSPISGHRSVSWYQQTPGQGLQFLFEYFSETQRNKGNFPGRFSGRQFSNSRSEMNVSTLELGDSALYLCASSLGLDDEQYFGPGTRLTVT.

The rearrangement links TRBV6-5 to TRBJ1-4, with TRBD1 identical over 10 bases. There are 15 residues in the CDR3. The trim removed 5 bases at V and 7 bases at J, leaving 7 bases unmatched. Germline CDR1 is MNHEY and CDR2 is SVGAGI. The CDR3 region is CASSPTTGGLEKLFF. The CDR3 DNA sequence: TGTGCCAGCAGTCCCACGACAGGGGGCCTTGAAAAACTGTTTTTT.

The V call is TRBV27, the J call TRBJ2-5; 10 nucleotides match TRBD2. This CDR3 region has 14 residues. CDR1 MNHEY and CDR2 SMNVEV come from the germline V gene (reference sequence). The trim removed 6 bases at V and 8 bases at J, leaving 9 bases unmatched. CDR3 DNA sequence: TGTGCCAGCAGACCAGACTCTAGCGGGAGTACCCAGTACTTC. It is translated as CASRPDSSGSTQYF.